This is a list of T cell receptor beta chains from one sample in a study of breast tumors, draining lymph nodes, adjacent tissues. TCRdb called the multiplex PCR reads again in MiXCR, with one record for every CDR3 protein. The sample lists roughly 100,000 distinct CDR3 sequences; approximately 28% were seen once. Sequencing was done on a sample of axillary lymph node tissue. The origin of the receptors is a female donor with breast cancer. Some clones in this sample may be carry-over from other donors' samples. Both conserved end residues are part of each CDR3. The D gene is left open where the match is weak. Rows give clone size only sometimes, using once, few, many, or a class for an expanded clone.

j_call d_call v_call clone_size cdr3_nt cdr3_aa
TRBJ2-1 TRBD2 TRBV24-1 many TGTGCCACCAGTGATTGGGGTAGCGGGAAGCGCAATGAGCAGTTCTTC CATSDWGSGKRNEQFF
TRBJ2-3 - TRBV29-1 - TGCAGCGTTGAACTGGGTCCCTACAATGAGCAGTATTTT CSVELGPYNEQYF
TRBJ2-7 - TRBV3-1 few TGTGCCAGCAGTTCTGAGGGTCTAGCAGACTCCGAGCAGTACTTC CASSSEGLADSEQYF
TRBJ2-7 - TRBV7-9 many TGTGCCAGCAGCTTAGACACCCCCGAGCAGTACTTC CASSLDTPEQYF
TRBJ1-1 - TRBV20-1 - TGCAGTGCTAGAGAAGGGGGGCCCAGGACCACTGAAGCTTTCTTT CSAREGGPRTTEAFF
TRBJ2-2 - TRBV30 - TGTGCCCAGAGGGAAAACACCGGGGAGCTGTTTTTT CAQRENTGELFF
TRBJ1-2 - TRBV6-1 - TGTGCCAGCAGTGAACGCAGGAACTATGGCTACACCTTC CASSERRNYGYTF
TRBJ2-5 TRBD2 TRBV20-1 many TGCAGTGCTAGGCCCTTTGAGCGGGGGGTCGGAGAGACCCAGTACTTC CSARPFERGVGETQYF
TRBJ2-2 TRBD2 TRBV5-1 many TGCGCCAGCAGCATGACTAGCGGGACGAACACCGGGGAGCTGTTTTTT CASSMTSGTNTGELFF
TRBJ1-5 TRBD1 TRBV6-1 many TGTGCCAGCAGACGACGCTCGACAGGGGGGTATCAGCCCCAGCATTTT CASRRRSTGGYQPQHF
TRBJ1-2 - TRBV5-1 many TGCGCCAGCAGCTCCTCCGGTCCTTCCTTCTATGGCTACACCTTC CASSSSGPSFYGYTF
TRBJ1-4 - TRBV7-9 - TGTGCCAGCACCGATGTCGGGGAAAAACTGTTTTTT CASTDVGEKLFF
TRBJ1-2 TRBD1 TRBV7-9 many TGTGCCAGCAACCGACAGGGTTCGCTCCCCTATGGCTACCCCTTC CASNRQGSLPYGYPF
TRBJ2-5 - TRBV6-5 many TGTGCCAGCAGCCTCGGTGGACAAGAGACCCAGTACTTC CASSLGGQETQYF
TRBJ1-4 - TRBV6-2/TRBV6-3 many TGTGCCAGCAGCCGGACCCCGGAAAAACTGTTTTTT CASSRTPEKLFF
TRBJ2-5 - TRBV29-1 many TGCAGCGTTTGGAGAGAGACCCAGTACTTC CSVWRETQYF
TRBJ2-2 TRBD2 TRBV20-1 - TGCAGTGTGCCTAGCGGGGATCCGGTCCGGGAGCTGTTTTTT CSVPSGDPVRELFF
TRBJ2-2 - TRBV11-2 once TGTGCCAGCAGCACCTTGGAGGGTGGCGGGGAGCTGTTTTTT CASSTLEGGGELFF
TRBJ1-5 - TRBV6-5 many TGTGCCAGCAGTCCCTCCAACAGGGATCGTCAGCCCCAGCATTTT CASSPSNRDRQPQHF
TRBJ1-2 - TRBV7-9 many TGTGCCAGCAGCTTAGAAGTCTCGCAGGGCTACACCTTC CASSLEVSQGYTF
TRBJ1-1 TRBD1 TRBV11-1 - TGTGCCAGCAGCCCTCGACAGGGGGCGGAGTTCACTGGAGCTTTCTTT CASSPRQGAEFTGAFF
TRBJ1-2 - TRBV28 many TGTGCCAGCAGTTTCGCCGGGGGGGTATATGGCTACACCTTC CASSFAGGVYGYTF
TRBJ2-4 - TRBV6-5 few TGTGCCAGCAGTTACTCGAGCCGGGGAGCCAAAAACATTCAGTACTTC CASSYSSRGAKNIQYF
TRBJ2-1 - TRBV2 - TGTGCCAGCAGTGATGGGGGGGCCCTCTACAATGAGCAGTTCTTC CASSDGGALYNEQFF
TRBJ1-2 - TRBV20-1 many TGCAGTGCCAGGACATCCGACAGGAGTGATGGCTACACCTTC CSARTSDRSDGYTF
TRBJ2-7 TRBD1 TRBV3-1 many TGTGCCAGCAGTCGACAGGGGCGATCCTACGAGCAGTACTTC CASSRQGRSYEQYF
TRBJ2-2 TRBD2 TRBV6-2/TRBV6-3 many TGTGCCAGCAGTTACTATGGACTAGCGGGGGAAACCAACACCGGGGAGCTGTTTTTT CASSYYGLAGETNTGELFF
TRBJ1-4 - TRBV5-6 many TGTGCCAGCAGCTTGGACGTGGGGCCACGGGAAAAACTGTTTTTT CASSLDVGPREKLFF
TRBJ1-1 - TRBV29-1 - TGCAGCGTTGGGATGGGTTCGAACACTGAAGCTTTCTTT CSVGMGSNTEAFF
TRBJ2-2 - TRBV19 many TGTGCCAGTAGTAATCCTGGACAGCCGAACACCGGGGAGCTGTTTTTT CASSNPGQPNTGELFF
TRBJ2-2 - TRBV27 many TGTGCCAGCAGTGGGTTTGATTCCGGGGAGCTGTTTTTT CASSGFDSGELFF
TRBJ2-7 - TRBV6-2/TRBV6-3 - TGTGCCAGCAGTCAGAGGTACGAGCAGTACTTC CASSQRYEQYF
TRBJ1-2 - TRBV6-5 many TGTGCCAGCAGGTCTCAGGGTGAAGGCTACACCTTC CASRSQGEGYTF
TRBJ2-7 TRBD1 TRBV6-5 many TGTGCCAGCAGTAGACAGGGCTACGAGCAGTACTTC CASSRQGYEQYF
TRBJ2-2 - TRBV28 many TGTGCCAGCGTAAGGGGTTTCGCCGGGGAGCTGTTTTTT CASVRGFAGELFF
TRBJ2-5 - TRBV4-1 many TGCGCCAGCAGCCAAGACAGGCAAAGACAAGAGACCCAGTACTTC CASSQDRQRQETQYF
TRBJ2-4 TRBD2 TRBV4-1 few TGCGCCAGCAGCCAAGGTCTAGCGGGAGGCTTAGCCAAAAACATTCAGTACTTC CASSQGLAGGLAKNIQYF
TRBJ2-7 - TRBV30 - TGTGCCTGGAGTCTAGGGGGTAACTACGAGCAGTACTTC CAWSLGGNYEQYF
TRBJ2-4 - TRBV11-2 - TGTGCCAGCAGCTATAACATTCAGTCCTTC CASSYNIQSF
TRBJ1-5 - TRBV20-1 - TGCAGGGGGGATGGTTACAATCAGCCCCAGCATTTT CRGDGYNQPQHF
TRBJ1-2 - TRBV7-9 - TGTGCCAGCAGCTTAGGGAGCTCGGGCCTAGCTAACTATGGCTACACCTTC CASSLGSSGLANYGYTF
TRBJ2-7 - TRBV7-9 - TGTGCCAGCAGCCCCCGGGCGGGTAACTCCTACGAGCAGTACTTC CASSPRAGNSYEQYF
TRBJ2-3 - TRBV29-1 - TGCAGCGTTACTCTAACGGGGGGCACAGATACGCAGTATTTT CSVTLTGGTDTQYF
TRBJ1-5 - TRBV20-1 many TGCAGTGCTAGAGATCTCCCAAATCAGCCCCAGCATTTT CSARDLPNQPQHF
TRBJ1-1 - TRBV18 - TGTGCCAGCTCACCACCCACAGGGTCGAACACTGAAGCTTTCTTT CASSPPTGSNTEAFF